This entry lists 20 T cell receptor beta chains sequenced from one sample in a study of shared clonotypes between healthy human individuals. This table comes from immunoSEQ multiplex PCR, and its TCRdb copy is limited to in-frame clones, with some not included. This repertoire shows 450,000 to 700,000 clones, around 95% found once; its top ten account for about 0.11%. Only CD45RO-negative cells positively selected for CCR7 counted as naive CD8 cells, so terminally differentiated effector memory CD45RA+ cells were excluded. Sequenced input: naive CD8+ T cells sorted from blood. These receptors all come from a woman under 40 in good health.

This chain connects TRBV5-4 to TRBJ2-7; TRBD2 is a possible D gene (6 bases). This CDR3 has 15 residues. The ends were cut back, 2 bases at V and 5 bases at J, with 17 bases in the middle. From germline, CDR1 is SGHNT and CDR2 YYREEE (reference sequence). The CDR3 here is CASSLPGEPGDEQYF. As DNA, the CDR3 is TGTGCCAGCAGCTTACCGGGGGAGCCCGGCGACGAGCAGTACTTC.

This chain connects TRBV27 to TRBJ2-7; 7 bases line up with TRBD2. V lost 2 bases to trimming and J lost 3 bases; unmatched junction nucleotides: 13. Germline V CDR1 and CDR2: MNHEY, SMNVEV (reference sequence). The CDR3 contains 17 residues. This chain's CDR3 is CASSLAGGGTLIYEQYF. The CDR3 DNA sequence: TGTGCCAGCAGTTTAGCTGGGGGGGGTACGCTTATCTACGAGCAGTACTTC.

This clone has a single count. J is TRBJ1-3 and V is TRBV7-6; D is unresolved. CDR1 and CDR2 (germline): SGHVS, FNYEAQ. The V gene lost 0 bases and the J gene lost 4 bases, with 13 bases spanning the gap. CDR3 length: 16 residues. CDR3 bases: TGTGCCAGCAGCTTAGCTCCGGGGTCAGGAGGAAACACCATATATTTT. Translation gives CASSLAPGSGGNTIYF. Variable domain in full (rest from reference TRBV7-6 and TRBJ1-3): GAGVSQSPRYKVTKRGQDVALRCDPISGHVSLYWYRQALGQGPEFLTYFNYEAQQDKSGLPNDRFSAERPEGSISTLTIQRTEQRDSAMYRCASSLAPGSGGNTIYFGEGSWLTVV.

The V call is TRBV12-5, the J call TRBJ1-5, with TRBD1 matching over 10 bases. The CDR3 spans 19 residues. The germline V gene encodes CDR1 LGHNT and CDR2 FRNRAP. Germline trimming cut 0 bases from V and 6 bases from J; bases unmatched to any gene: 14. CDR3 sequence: CASGLVLFCPTGGCQPQHF. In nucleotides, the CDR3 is TGTGCTAGTGGTTTGGTACTATTCTGTCCGACAGGGGGCTGTCAGCCCCAGCATTTT. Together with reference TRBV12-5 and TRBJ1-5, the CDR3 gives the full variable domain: DARVTQTPRHKVTEMGQEVTMRCQPILGHNTVFWYRQTMMQGLELLAYFRNRAPLDDSGMPKDRFSAEMPDATLATLKIQPSEPRDSAVYFCASGLVLFCPTGGCQPQHFGDGTRLSIL.

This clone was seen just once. The CDR3 loop is CASSLVTSLEQYF. The CDR3, as DNA: TGTGCCAGCAGCTTAGTGACTAGCCTAGAGCAGTACTTC. The gene calls are TRBV13 and TRBJ2-7, with 7 bases that match TRBD2. The CDR3 consists of 13 residues. J was trimmed by 7 bases and V by 1 base; bases with no gene match: 4. Germline V gives CDR1 PRHDT, CDR2 FYEKMQ (reference sequence). Combining the CDR3 with reference TRBV13 and TRBJ2-7 gives the whole variable domain AAGVIQSPRHLIKEKRETATLKCYPIPRHDTVYWYQQGPGQDPQFLISFYEKMQSDKGSIPDRFSAQQFSDYHSELNMSSLELGDSALYFCASSLVTSLEQYFGPGTRLTVT.

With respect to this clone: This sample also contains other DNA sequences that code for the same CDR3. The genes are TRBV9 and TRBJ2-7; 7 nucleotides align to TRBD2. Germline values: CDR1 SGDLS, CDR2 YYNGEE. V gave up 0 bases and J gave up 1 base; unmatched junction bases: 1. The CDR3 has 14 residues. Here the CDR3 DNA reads TGTGCCAGCAGCGTAGAGGGAGGGTCCTACGAGCAGTACTTC. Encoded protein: CASSVEGGSYEQYF.

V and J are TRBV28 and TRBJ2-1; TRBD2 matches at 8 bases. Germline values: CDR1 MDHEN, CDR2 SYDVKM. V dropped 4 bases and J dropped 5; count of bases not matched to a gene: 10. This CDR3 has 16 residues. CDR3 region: CASSSMTGTRNNEQFF. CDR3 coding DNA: TGTGCCAGCAGTTCAATGACCGGGACTAGAAACAATGAGCAGTTCTTC.

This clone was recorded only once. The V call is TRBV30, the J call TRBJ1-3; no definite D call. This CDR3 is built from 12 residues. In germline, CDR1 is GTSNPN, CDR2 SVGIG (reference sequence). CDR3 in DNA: TGTGCAACAGACCACTCTGGAAACACCATATATTTT. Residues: CATDHSGNTIYF.

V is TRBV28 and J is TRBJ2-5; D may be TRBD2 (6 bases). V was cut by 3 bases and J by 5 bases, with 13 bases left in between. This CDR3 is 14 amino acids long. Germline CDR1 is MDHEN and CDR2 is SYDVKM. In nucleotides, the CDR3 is TGTGCCAGCAGTTTCGACGGGAGAAGGGAGACCCAGTACTTC. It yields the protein CASSFDGRRETQYF.

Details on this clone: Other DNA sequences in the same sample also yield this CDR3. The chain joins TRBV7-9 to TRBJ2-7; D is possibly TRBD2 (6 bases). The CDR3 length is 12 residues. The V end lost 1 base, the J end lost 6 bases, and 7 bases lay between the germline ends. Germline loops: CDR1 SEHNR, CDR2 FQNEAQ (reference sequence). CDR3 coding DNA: TGTGCCAGCAGCTTAGGGGGGGTCGAGCAGTACTTC. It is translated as CASSLGGVEQYF.

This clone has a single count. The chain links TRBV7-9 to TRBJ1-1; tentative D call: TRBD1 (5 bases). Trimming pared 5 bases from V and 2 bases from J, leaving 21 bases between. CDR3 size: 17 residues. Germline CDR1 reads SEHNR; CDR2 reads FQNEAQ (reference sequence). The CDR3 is CASSPPGGSGRNTEAFF. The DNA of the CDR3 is TGTGCCAGCAGCCCCCCCGGTGGTTCAGGGAGAAACACTGAAGCTTTCTTT.

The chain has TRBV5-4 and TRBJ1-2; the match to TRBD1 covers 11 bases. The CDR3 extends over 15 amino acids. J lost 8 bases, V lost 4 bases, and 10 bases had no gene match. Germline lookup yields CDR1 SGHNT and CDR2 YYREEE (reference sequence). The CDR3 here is CASSARTGGLWGYTF. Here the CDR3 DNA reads TGTGCCAGCAGCGCTCGGACAGGGGGCTTGTGGGGCTACACCTTC.

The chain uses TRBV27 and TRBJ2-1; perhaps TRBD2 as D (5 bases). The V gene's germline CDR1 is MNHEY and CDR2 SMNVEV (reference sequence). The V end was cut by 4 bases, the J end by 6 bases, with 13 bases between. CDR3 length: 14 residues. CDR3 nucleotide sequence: TGTGCCAGCAGTTCAACCGGAGGCGGCAATGAGCAGTTCTTC. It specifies CASSSTGGGNEQFF.

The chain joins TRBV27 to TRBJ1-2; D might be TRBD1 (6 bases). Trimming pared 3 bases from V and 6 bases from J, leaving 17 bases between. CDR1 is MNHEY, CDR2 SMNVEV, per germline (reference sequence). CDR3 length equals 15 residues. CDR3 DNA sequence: TGTGCCAGCAGTTTGCTGGGCAGGGGAGGGAATGGCTACACCTTC. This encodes CASSLLGRGGNGYTF.

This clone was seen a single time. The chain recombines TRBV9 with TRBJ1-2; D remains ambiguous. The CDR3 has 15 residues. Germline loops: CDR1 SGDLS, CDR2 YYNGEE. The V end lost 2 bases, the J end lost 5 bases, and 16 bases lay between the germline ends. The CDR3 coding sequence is TGTGCCAGCAGCGTCGACGGGAGTTCTGGGTATGGCTACACCTTC. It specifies CASSVDGSSGYGYTF.

Here the CDR3 DNA reads TGTGCCAGTAGTATATCATGGCCTGAAGCTTTCTTT. Protein: CASSISWPEAFF. The chain has TRBV19 and TRBJ1-1; D unresolved. Trimming took 2 bases from V and 6 from J, leaving 7 bases between them. Per the germline V gene, CDR1 is LNHDA and CDR2 is SQIVND (reference sequence). This CDR3 is built from 12 residues.

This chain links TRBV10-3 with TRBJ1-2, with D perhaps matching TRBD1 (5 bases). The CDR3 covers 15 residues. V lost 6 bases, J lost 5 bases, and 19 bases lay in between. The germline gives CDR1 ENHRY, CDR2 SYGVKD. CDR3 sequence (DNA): TGTGCCATCAGCACCTCCCCCGGGGGGGGGTATGGCTACACCTTC. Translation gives CAISTSPGGGYGYTF.

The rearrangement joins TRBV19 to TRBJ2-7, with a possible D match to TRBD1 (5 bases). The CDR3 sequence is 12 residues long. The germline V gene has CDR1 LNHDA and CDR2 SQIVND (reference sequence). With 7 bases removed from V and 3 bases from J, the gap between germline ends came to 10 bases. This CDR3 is CASTGRDYEQYF. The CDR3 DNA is TGTGCCAGTACGGGCAGGGACTACGAGCAGTACTTC.

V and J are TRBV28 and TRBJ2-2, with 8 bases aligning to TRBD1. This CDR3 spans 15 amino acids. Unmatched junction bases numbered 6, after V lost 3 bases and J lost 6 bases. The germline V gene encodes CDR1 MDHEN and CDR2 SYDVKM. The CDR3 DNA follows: TGTGCCAGCAGTTTTGACGGGACAGGTGCCGGGGAGCTGTTTTTT. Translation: CASSFDGTGAGELFF.

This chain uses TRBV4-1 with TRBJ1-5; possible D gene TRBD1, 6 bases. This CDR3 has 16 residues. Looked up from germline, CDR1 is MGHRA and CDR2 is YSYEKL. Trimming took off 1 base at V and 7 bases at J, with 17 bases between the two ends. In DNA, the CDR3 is TGCGCCAGCAGCCAAGGGAGCGGGGGCCTTGGGCAGCCCCAGCATTTT. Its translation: CASSQGSGGLGQPQHF.